Given below is one T cell receptor (beta chain) in context. Its antigen is currently unknown. The entry originates in a study of blood T cells in healthy people across ages. Primed by a sample-barcoded 5' primer and a J-beta primer mix, a second PCR proceeded for 7 to 11 cycles. One entry per CDR3 protein results from TCRdb running MiXCR on the 5' RACE reads. The sample records about 730,000 distinct CDR3 sequences, about 40% being singletons. The donors, aged roughly 6 to 95, were healthy Caucasians from Russia. V lost 0 bases to trimming and J lost 6 bases, with 5 bases between them. The CDR3 spans 13 residues. The germline V gene encodes CDR1 MNHEY and CDR2 SVGEGT. Notes on the study in general: Lack of knowledge of donor CMV status possibly confounded expanded clonotype changes. PBMCs left unsorted prevented a conclusive naive versus antigen-experienced comparison.

This chain links TRBV6-2 or TRBV6-3 with TRBJ2-2, with no clear D. The TCR originated in a woman between 55 and 75 years old in good health. Sequenced input: blood. In nucleotides, the CDR3 is TGTGCCAGCAGTTACTCGATTCCCGGGGAGCTGTTTTTT. It translates to CASSYSIPGELFF.